This TCR beta chain was identified in a study of cytomegalovirus exposure and HLA in healthy donors. Per the germline V gene, CDR1 is SGDLS and CDR2 is YYNGEE. The CDR3 is 14 residues long. V was pared by 4 bases and J by 5 bases, with 7 bases of the junction left unmatched. Study-wide findings and caveats: In vitro confirmation showed three CMV-associated chains to be CMV antigen specific. A subsequent analysis found that TCR clusters from the first cohort also tended to co-occur in the approximately 130 validation repertoires, with around 94% of cluster scores above 0.

Remarks on this clone: The antigen remains undetermined.

Profiled with immunoSEQ multiplex PCR; TCRdb holds only in-frame clones, not every one. The sample consists of roughly 120,000 clones, 86% of them appearing once. Material: PBMCs. The source is a young man in good health and CMV-seronegative. This rearrangement joins TRBV9 to TRBJ1-1, with 8 bases aligning to TRBD1. CDR3 in amino acids: CASSLQGDQTEAFF. The CDR3 nucleotides are TGTGCCAGCAGCTTACAGGGGGATCAAACTGAAGCTTTCTTT.